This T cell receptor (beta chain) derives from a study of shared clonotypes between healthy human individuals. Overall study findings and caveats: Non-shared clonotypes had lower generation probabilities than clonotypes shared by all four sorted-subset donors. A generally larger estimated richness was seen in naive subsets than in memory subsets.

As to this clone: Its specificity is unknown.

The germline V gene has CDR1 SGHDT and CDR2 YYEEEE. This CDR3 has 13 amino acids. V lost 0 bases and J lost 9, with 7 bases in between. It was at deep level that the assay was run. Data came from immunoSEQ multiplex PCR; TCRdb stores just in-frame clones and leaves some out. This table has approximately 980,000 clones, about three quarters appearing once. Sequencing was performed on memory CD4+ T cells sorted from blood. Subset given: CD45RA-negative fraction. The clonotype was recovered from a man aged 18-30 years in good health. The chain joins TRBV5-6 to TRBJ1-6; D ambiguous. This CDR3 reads CASSLVAASPLHF. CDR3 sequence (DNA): TGTGCCAGCAGCTTGGTTGCGGCTTCACCCCTCCACTTT.